The 2 T cell receptor beta chains below all came from one sample that was sequenced in a study of blood T cell repertoires in COVID-19. Assay: immunoSEQ multiplex PCR; the TCRdb copy retains only in-frame clones and omits some. The sample holds 300,000 to 400,000 clones, around 87% seen once. What was sequenced was peripheral blood. Receptors were obtained from an older woman with COVID-19, enrolled during active disease.

The rearrangement links TRBV6-6 to TRBJ2-5, with TRBD1 matching 7 bases. Trimming cost V 6 bases and J 2 bases; bases outside gene matches: 9. CDR1 is MNHNY and CDR2 is SVGAGI in the germline V gene (reference sequence). The CDR3 contains 15 residues. CDR3 amino acids: CASRYTGTVQETQYF. The CDR3 DNA is TGTGCCAGCAGGTACACCGGGACAGTTCAAGAGACCCAGTACTTC.

This chain connects TRBV30 to TRBJ1-1; D is unclear. The CDR3 sequence is 14 residues long. Trimming took off 4 bases at V and 4 bases at J, with 16 bases between the two ends. The V gene's germline CDR1 is GTSNPN and CDR2 SVGIG (reference sequence). The CDR3 reads CAWKSDHRGTEAFF. CDR3 DNA: TGTGCCTGGAAATCCGACCATCGAGGCACTGAAGCTTTCTTT.